The 14 T cell receptor beta chains below all came from one sample that was sequenced in a study of blood T cell repertoires in COVID-19. Method: immunoSEQ multiplex PCR; TCRdb's copy keeps in-frame clones and lacks some. The sample shows 340,000 or so clones, about 83% of them seen only once. The sequenced material came from peripheral blood. Every receptor here comes from a man under 40 with active or convalescent COVID-19.

The chain recombines TRBV5-1 with TRBJ1-1; 9 bases are a match to TRBD1. V shed 0 bases, J shed 5 bases, and the junction held 5 bases outside the gene matches. CDR3 size: 15 residues. Germline V gene data show CDR1 as SGHRS and CDR2 as YFSETQ. In DNA, the CDR3 is TGCGCCAGCAGCTTGGAAGGACAGGGGTCGACTGAAGCTTTCTTT. Protein: CASSLEGQGSTEAFF. The full variable domain, rest sourced from reference TRBV5-1 and TRBJ1-1, is KAGVTQTPRYLIKTRGQQVTLSCSPISGHRSVSWYQQTPGQGLQFLFEYFSETQRNKGNFPGRFSGRQFSNSRSEMNVSTLELGDSALYLCASSLEGQGSTEAFFGQGTRLTVV.

The chain carries TRBV12-3 or TRBV12-4 and TRBJ2-1; TRBD1 matches 8 bases. The CDR3 has 13 amino acids. Trimming at V came to 3 bases and at J to 8 bases, leaving 3 bases not matched to a gene. Here the CDR3 reads CASSFGQGHEQFF. CDR3 DNA sequence: TGTGCCAGCAGTTTCGGACAGGGCCATGAGCAGTTCTTC.

The chain is built from TRBV10-3 and TRBJ2-3; D is perhaps TRBD1 (7 bases). Per germline, CDR1 ENHRY and CDR2 SYGVKD. V was shortened by 4 bases and J by 6 bases, with 14 bases between the two germline ends. The CDR3 has 14 residues. DNA of the CDR3: TGTGCCATCAGTGTCGGGGACAGCGGGGATACGCAGTATTTT. It yields the protein CAISVGDSGDTQYF.

This chain connects TRBV5-6 to TRBJ1-4; 7 bases are shared with TRBD1. The CDR3 runs 13 residues. In germline, CDR1 is SGHDT, CDR2 YYEEEE. With V trimmed by 4 bases and J by 8 bases, 5 bases remained unmatched. The CDR3 nucleotides read TGTGCCAGCAGCCAACAGGGGAAAGAAAAACTGTTTTTT. Protein product: CASSQQGKEKLFF.

This rearrangement joins TRBV7-2 to TRBJ2-7; 10 nucleotides line up with TRBD1. CDR1 and CDR2 from the germline V gene are SGHTA and FQGNSA. The CDR3 spans 14 residues. V lost 4 bases, J lost 0 bases, and 0 bases stayed unmatched. DNA of the CDR3: TGTGCCAGCAGCTGGACAGGGGGCTCCTACGAGCAGTACTTC. Translating gives CASSWTGGSYEQYF.

The chain couples TRBV6-5 to TRBJ1-2; D ambiguous. Trimming left V 0 bases short and J 4 bases short, with 6 bases between. The CDR3 consists of 13 residues. Germline CDR1 and CDR2: MNHEY and SVGAGI. CDR3 coding DNA: TGTGCCAGCAGTTACTCACCCGGCTATGGCTACACCTTC. As protein: CASSYSPGYGYTF.

The chain uses TRBV3-1 (or the pseudogene TRBV3-2) and TRBJ1-4; 10 nucleotides match TRBD1. The CDR3 has 16 amino acids. V lost 4 bases and J lost 7; bases outside the gene matches: 9. Germline V gene data show CDR1 as LGHDT and CDR2 as YNNKEL (reference sequence). The chain's CDR3 is CASSPDAGQGSEKLFF. The CDR3 DNA reads as TGTGCCAGCAGCCCGGACGCGGGACAGGGGAGTGAAAAACTGTTTTTT.

The chain has TRBV11-3 and TRBJ2-5; TRBD2 agrees at 8 bases. The J segment lost 1 base and the V segment lost 3 bases, leaving 13 bases of the junction unmatched. This CDR3 is 18 amino acids long. Per germline, CDR1 SGHNT and CDR2 YENEEA. CDR3 nucleotides: TGTGCCAGCAGCTTTAATATAGCGGGACCTTTTGGCCAAGAGACCCAGTACTTC. It encodes CASSFNIAGPFGQETQYF.

The chain joins TRBV30 to TRBJ1-3, with no clear D. The CDR3 loop spans 14 amino acids. CDR1 GTSNPN and CDR2 SVGIG come from the germline V gene (reference sequence). V was shortened by 7 bases and J by 0 bases, with 13 bases between the two germline ends. The DNA of the CDR3 is TGTGCCTCTAGCGGCGGTACCTCTGGAAACACCATATATTTT. It encodes CASSGGTSGNTIYF.

The V gene is TRBV6-2 or TRBV6-3, the J gene TRBJ2-7, with TRBD2 as a possible D gene (5 bases). The CDR3 length is 15 residues. The germline V gene encodes CDR1 MNHEY and CDR2 SVGEGT. With 2 bases removed from V and 0 bases from J, the gap between germline ends came to 11 bases. The CDR3 is CASSYGSYSSYEQYF. The CDR3 nucleotides read TGTGCCAGCAGTTACGGGAGCTACAGCTCCTACGAGCAGTACTTC.

This clone was recorded only once. The genes are TRBV2 and TRBJ2-1; 13 positions agree with TRBD2. Unmatched junction bases numbered 6, after V lost 4 bases and J lost 6 bases. The germline V gene encodes CDR1 SNHLY and CDR2 FYNNEI. This CDR3 spans 16 amino acids. In DNA form, the CDR3 reads TGTGCCAGCAGTGGTTCGACTAGCGGGAGGCGCAATGAGCAGTTCTTC. It specifies CASSGSTSGRRNEQFF.

Worth noting for this clone: One end of the junction does not line up with germline, which may come from a read error. The chain employs TRBV19 and TRBJ2-1, with TRBD2 as a possible D gene (5 bases). Per germline, CDR1 LNHDA and CDR2 SQIVND (reference sequence). The CDR3 has 14 amino acids. CDR3 nucleotide sequence: TGTGCCAGTAGTACCCGGGATGTTGGGCCGGAGAGTGTCTTC. It yields the protein CASSTRDVGPESVF.

This chain uses TRBV5-3 with TRBJ2-1; TRBD2 matches at 11 bases. TRBV5-3 is filed as an ORF, its function uncertain. The CDR3 spans 18 residues. Trimming removed 3 bases from V and 2 bases from J; junction bases left unmatched: 10. The CDR3 spells CARSSPTSGRYTYNEQFF. The CDR3 DNA reads as TGTGCCAGAAGCTCGCCCACTAGCGGGAGATACACCTACAATGAGCAGTTCTTC.

This clone was found once. The DNA for the CDR3 is TGTGCCAGCAGTCCCCTGAGCGGGAGGGTCACAGATACGCAGTATTTT. Translating it yields CASSPLSGRVTDTQYF. This chain connects TRBV6-2 or TRBV6-3 to TRBJ2-3; 10 bases match TRBD2. CDR1 MNHEY and CDR2 SVGEGT come from the germline V gene. V dropped 5 bases and J dropped 2; count of bases not matched to a gene: 7. This CDR3 has 16 amino acids.